The entry below gives a single T cell receptor beta chain sequence along with its context. The antigen is undetermined. A second roughly 6 to 11 cycle PCR used barcoded and J-beta primers. Each sample provided no less than 3 million CDR3-containing paired-end reads. MiXCR, run by TCRdb on the 5' RACE reads, gives a single entry per CDR3 protein. The table has roughly 1.7 million distinct CDR3 sequences, about 32% seen once. The CDR3 is 13 amino acids. Germline CDR1 MNHNY, CDR2 SVGAGI (reference sequence). V shed 9 bases and J shed 5 bases, with 17 bases lying between them. The data belong to a study of blood T cells in healthy people across ages. The study, taken as a whole, reports: Estimates drawn from one million T cells were deemed to understate diversity. Per million T cells, TCR beta diversity dropped roughly linearly as age increased. Changes in expanded clonotypes were possibly confounded, as the CMV status of donors was unknown.

J is TRBJ2-7 and V is TRBV6-6; a possible D gene is TRBD1 (6 bases). The source of this sequence is a woman in her twenties or thirties in good health. Sequences were obtained from blood. The CDR3 is CASGLRDIDEQYF. Here the CDR3 DNA reads TGTGCCAGTGGTTTGAGGGACATCGACGAGCAGTACTTC.